This TCR beta chain is from a study of shared clonotypes between healthy human individuals. The assay was carried out at the deep level. Clones were read by immunoSEQ multiplex PCR, and TCRdb kept only the in-frame ones, dropping some. The sample includes about 2 million clones, roughly 95% of them seen just once. The germline gives CDR1 MRHNA, CDR2 SNTAGT. J gave up 5 bases and V 3 bases, and 3 bases lay outside the gene matches. CDR3 length: 15 residues. This TCR was recovered from a man aged 18 to 29 in good health. The specimen sequenced was naive CD4+ T cells sorted from blood. Described subset: CD45RA+ positively selected. This chain joins TRBV6-4 and TRBJ2-2; 10 bases are a match to TRBD2. The DNA of the CDR3 is TGTGCCAGCAGTGAGTCTAGCGGGAGAACCGGGGAGCTGTTTTTT. This sequence encodes CASSESSGRTGELFF.